This is a list of T cell receptor beta chains from one sample in a study of blood T cell repertoires in COVID-19. Sequencing was performed with immunoSEQ multiplex PCR; in TCRdb, only in-frame clones are kept and a portion is missing. Of hundreds of thousands of clones in the sample, approximately 90% were seen once. The sample taken for sequencing was PBMCs or T cells enriched from blood (not recorded which). Every receptor here comes from a woman in her fifties or sixties in a cohort exposed to, infected with or recovered from COVID-19 (not recorded which). CDR3s leave out the opening cysteine and the closing phenylalanine or tryptophan. Fields, in order: V gene, J gene, clone size, CDR3 protein. Not all rows give a size; the values are once, few, many and, for expanded clones, a class.

>TRBV11-2|TRBJ2-1|NA
ASSPTAGGPNNEQF
>TRBV12-2|TRBJ2-7|NA
ASRWGASGSYEQY
>TRBV28|TRBJ2-5|NA
ASRKRPLQETQY
>TRBV10-1|TRBJ2-1|NA
ATLAGGVQF
>TRBV11-2|TRBJ1-1|NA
ASSPRTGRGTEAF
>TRBV10-1|TRBJ2-2|NA
ASSPSLTGELF
>TRBV27|TRBJ1-1|NA
ASSLTGRKNTEAF
>TRBV11-3|TRBJ1-1|NA
ASSLTSGLETQTNTEAF
>TRBV2|TRBJ2-1|NA
ASSDLAVSYNEQF
>TRBV5-1|TRBJ2-1|NA
ASSSLAGGSYNEQF
>TRBV11-2|TRBJ2-2|NA
ASRFSGRTGELF
>TRBV28|TRBJ1-1|NA
ASSFNWGPGAF
>TRBV10-1|TRBJ2-2|NA
ASSRGSETGELF
>TRBV5-1|TRBJ2-2|NA
ASSLKTGANTGELF
>TRBV7-2|TRBJ2-7|NA
ASSLVGTSGEQY
>TRBV7-3|TRBJ1-1|NA
ASSTGVGNTEAF
>TRBV6-5|TRBJ2-1|NA
ASSYIGEVNEQF
>TRBV30|TRBJ2-3|NA
AWTKVGGVAY
>TRBV28|TRBJ1-5|NA
ASRGTSNQPQH
>TRBV6-2/TRBV6-3|TRBJ2-7|few
ASSYRTGQGYEQY
>TRBV6-5|TRBJ2-5|NA
ASGRLALYQETQY
>TRBV1|TRBJ1-2|NA
TSSLGGRPNYGYT
>TRBV27|TRBJ2-4|NA
ASMGLAGAVKNIQY
>TRBV6-6|TRBJ1-2|NA
ASTGDGYGYT
>TRBV15|TRBJ2-7|NA
ATSRSLGQVGYEQY
>TRBV28|TRBJ2-7|NA
ASSFPRDRYEQY
>TRBV12-3/TRBV12-4|TRBJ2-7|NA
ASSLAPLTKY
>TRBV19|TRBJ2-1|NA
ASSITGTSDEQF
>TRBV6-6|TRBJ2-2|NA
ASRPTSGNTGELF
>TRBV10-1|TRBJ1-5|NA
ASGGGSNQPQH
>TRBV15|TRBJ2-7|NA
ATSRDETSGRGL
>TRBV29-1|TRBJ2-7|once
SVEDRDRGNEQY
>TRBV5-4|TRBJ2-1|NA
ASSERGGSNEQF
>TRBV20-1|TRBJ1-2|NA
SASVGGRGYQGYT
>TRBV27|TRBJ1-2|NA
ASSPPGGDYGYT
>TRBV30|TRBJ1-5|NA
AWSVYQQPQH
>TRBV19|TRBJ1-5|NA
ASHHRGLAQPQH
>TRBV24-1|TRBJ2-5|NA
ATSDPGLAGGWVQETQY